This T cell receptor (beta chain) was captured in a study of CD8+CD57+ T cells in acquired aplastic anemia. Study as a whole: Mean yield of DNA from sorted CD4+ and CD8+ cells was 3.2 ug.

The study profiled TCR beta VDJ and CDR3 using genomic DNA as template. TCRdb passed the reads through MiXCR, listing each CDR3 protein once. The sample has hundreds of thousands of distinct CDR3 sequences, over 40% seen once. Study results and caveats: Controls and patients did not differ significantly in CD8+ Simpson's diversity.

This clonotype was detected ten times or more. Its cognate antigen is unknown. Germline CDR1 reads MNHNS; CDR2 reads SASEGT. The CDR3 sequence is 14 residues long. V shed 8 bases and J shed 4 bases, with 14 bases lying between them. Patients included in sequencing had previously demonstrated CD8+CD57+ cell expansion by flow cytometry. Each patient carried a diagnosis of severe acquired aplastic anemia. Each patient gave a blood sample that was collected before any therapy had been received. Sequencing used sorted CD4+, CD8+, or CD8+CD57+ T cells (not recorded which) from PBMCs. V usage is TRBV6-1 and J usage is TRBJ2-2; D uncertain. The sequence came from a human donor with aplastic anemia. The CDR3 is CASLRYGGTGELFF. The DNA of the CDR3 is TGTGCCAGCCTCAGGTACGGCGGCACCGGGGAGCTGTTTTTT.